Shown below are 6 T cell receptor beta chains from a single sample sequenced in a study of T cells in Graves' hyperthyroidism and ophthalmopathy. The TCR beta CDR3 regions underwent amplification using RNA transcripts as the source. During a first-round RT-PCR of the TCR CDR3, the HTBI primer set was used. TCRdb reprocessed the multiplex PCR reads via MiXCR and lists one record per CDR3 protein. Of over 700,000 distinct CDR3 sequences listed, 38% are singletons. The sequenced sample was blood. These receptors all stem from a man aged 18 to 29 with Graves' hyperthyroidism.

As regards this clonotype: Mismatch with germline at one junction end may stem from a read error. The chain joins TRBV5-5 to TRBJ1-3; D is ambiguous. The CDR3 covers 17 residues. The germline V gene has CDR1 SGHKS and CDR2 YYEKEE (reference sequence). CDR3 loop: CASSQDLSQFSGNTIYF. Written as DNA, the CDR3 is TGCGCCAGCAGCCAAGATCTGAGTCAGTTCTCTGGAAACACCATATATTTT.

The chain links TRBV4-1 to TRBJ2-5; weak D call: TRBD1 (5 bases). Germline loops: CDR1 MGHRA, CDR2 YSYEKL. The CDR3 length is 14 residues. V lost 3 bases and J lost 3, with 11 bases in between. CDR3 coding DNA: TGCGCCAGCAGCCAGCCTGACAGAAAAGAGACCCAGTACTTC. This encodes CASSQPDRKETQYF.

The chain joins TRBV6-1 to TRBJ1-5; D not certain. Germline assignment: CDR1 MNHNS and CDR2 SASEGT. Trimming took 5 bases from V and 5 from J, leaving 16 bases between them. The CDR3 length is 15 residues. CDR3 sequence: CASSKLIEGYQPQHF. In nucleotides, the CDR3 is TGTGCCAGCAGTAAACTGATCGAAGGGTATCAGCCCCAGCATTTT.

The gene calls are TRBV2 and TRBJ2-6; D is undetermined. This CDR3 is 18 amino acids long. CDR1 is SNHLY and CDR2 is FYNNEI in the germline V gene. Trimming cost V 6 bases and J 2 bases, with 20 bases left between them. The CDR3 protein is CASRDGGFKWTGANVLTF. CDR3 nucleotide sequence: TGTGCCAGCAGGGATGGCGGATTTAAGTGGACTGGGGCCAACGTCCTGACTTTC.

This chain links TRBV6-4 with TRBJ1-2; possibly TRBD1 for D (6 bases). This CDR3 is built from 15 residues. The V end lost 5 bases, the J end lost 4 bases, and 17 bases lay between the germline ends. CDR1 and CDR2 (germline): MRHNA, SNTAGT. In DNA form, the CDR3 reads TGTGCCAGCAGTCCTACCCTTGGAGGGGGCTATGGCTACACCTTC. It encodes CASSPTLGGGYGYTF.

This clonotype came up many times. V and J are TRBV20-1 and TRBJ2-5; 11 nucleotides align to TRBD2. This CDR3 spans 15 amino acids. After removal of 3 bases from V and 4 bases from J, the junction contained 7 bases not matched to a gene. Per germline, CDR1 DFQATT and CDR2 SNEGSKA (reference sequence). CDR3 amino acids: CSARPTSGRRETQYF. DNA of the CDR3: TGCAGTGCTAGGCCTACTAGCGGGAGACGAGAGACCCAGTACTTC.